The next 26 T cell receptor beta chains were all read from a single sample in a study of blood T cell repertoires in COVID-19. TCRdb keeps only in-frame clones here, not all; method: immunoSEQ multiplex PCR. The repertoire holds 250,000 or so clones, with around 88% as singletons. Sequenced material: PBMCs or T cells enriched from blood (not recorded which). The source of these receptors is a man aged 35 to 55 who had recovered from COVID-19.

The rearrangement links TRBV27 to TRBJ1-2, with a weak D call TRBD1 (5 bases). Trimming shortened V by 4 bases and J by 8 bases, and 14 bases separated the two germline ends. This CDR3 contains 13 residues. Germline V gene lookup returns CDR1 MNHEY and CDR2 SMNVEV (reference sequence). DNA of the CDR3: TGTGCCAGCAGTTCGACAGCTCCAGGGGGCTACACCTTC. Translating gives CASSSTAPGGYTF.

The V and J genes are TRBV9 and TRBJ1-1; TRBD1 is a possible D gene (6 bases). The CDR3 has 14 amino acids. Germline V CDR1 and CDR2: SGDLS, YYNGEE. V was trimmed by 4 bases and J by 4 bases, leaving 14 bases between them. DNA for the CDR3: TGTGCCAGCAGCCAGCGGGGGGCTGGCACTGAAGCTTTCTTT. Protein: CASSQRGAGTEAFF.

The V and J genes are TRBV6-2 or TRBV6-3 and TRBJ2-5, with 10 bases lining up with TRBD1. V trimming: 5 bases; J trimming: 5 bases; junction bases outside the gene matches: 5. Germline CDR1 MNHEY, CDR2 SVGEGT. The CDR3 has 14 amino acids. The CDR3 coding sequence is TGTGCCAGCAGTGGACAGGGGGGATCGGAGACCCAGTACTTC. Protein sequence: CASSGQGGSETQYF.

This clone has a single count. The chain links TRBV4-2 to TRBJ1-5; the D gene is possibly TRBD1 (5 bases). The CDR3 has 15 amino acids. The germline V gene encodes CDR1 LGHNA and CDR2 YNFKEQ. Trimming pared 2 bases from V and 5 bases from J, leaving 13 bases between. The CDR3 region is CASSQRAGQDQPQHF. The CDR3 bases are TGTGCCAGCAGCCAAAGGGCAGGGCAAGATCAGCCCCAGCATTTT.

The table lists this clone with a few counts. V usage is TRBV30 and J usage is TRBJ1-2, with D tentatively TRBD1 (6 bases). Germline V lookup: CDR1 GTSNPN, CDR2 SVGIG (reference sequence). Trimming took 2 bases from V and 3 from J, leaving 13 bases between them. The CDR3 loop spans 14 amino acids. CDR3 residues: CAWSRGGDHYGYTF. In DNA form, the CDR3 reads TGTGCCTGGAGTAGGGGGGGCGATCACTATGGCTACACCTTC.

This rearrangement joins TRBV6-5 to TRBJ2-2; weak D call: TRBD1 (6 bases). The CDR3 is made up of 15 amino acids. V was clipped by 8 bases and J by 4 bases, with 17 bases between them. CDR1 is MNHEY, CDR2 SVGAGI, per germline. The CDR3 nucleotides read TGTGCCAGCCGCCACAGGGCGAGGAGCACCGGGGAGCTGTTTTTT. Its protein is CASRHRARSTGELFF.

V usage is TRBV3-1 (or the pseudogene TRBV3-2) and J usage is TRBJ2-1; D perhaps matches TRBD2 (5 bases). Germline CDR1 is LGHDT and CDR2 is YNNKEL (reference sequence). The CDR3 runs to 13 residues. The V gene lost 4 bases and the J gene lost 9 bases, with 13 bases spanning the gap. CDR3: CASSPGSQSEQFF. In nucleotides, the CDR3 is TGTGCCAGCAGCCCGGGATCTCAAAGTGAGCAGTTCTTC.

This chain uses TRBV4-2 with TRBJ1-2; D possibly corresponds to TRBD1 (5 bases). V gave up 0 bases and J gave up 1 base, with 15 bases separating them. Per the germline V gene, CDR1 is LGHNA and CDR2 is YNFKEQ. This CDR3 comprises 17 residues. The CDR3 coding sequence is TGTGCCAGCAGCCAAGAACTATTGGCAGGGAATAACTATGGCTACACCTTC. Protein: CASSQELLAGNNYGYTF.

The chain links TRBV5-1 to TRBJ2-1; TRBD2 matches at 7 bases. This CDR3 region has 14 residues. V lost 4 bases, J lost 5 bases, and 6 bases stayed unmatched. The germline V gene has CDR1 SGHRS and CDR2 YFSETQ. CDR3 nucleotide sequence: TGCGCCAGCAGCCGGGCGGCGGGGGACAATGAGCAGTTCTTC. Protein product: CASSRAAGDNEQFF.

The J gene is TRBJ2-7, the V gene TRBV5-1; TRBD2 is a possible D gene (7 bases). The V gene's germline CDR1 is SGHRS and CDR2 YFSETQ. This CDR3 spans 16 amino acids. V was cut by 4 bases and J by 1 base, with 18 bases left in between. The CDR3 DNA is TGCGCCAGCAGCCGGTTGGGAGGGGGTCTATCCTACGAGCAGTACTTC. Its translation is CASSRLGGGLSYEQYF. Full variable domain (rest looked up from reference TRBV5-1 and TRBJ2-7): KAGVTQTPRYLIKTRGQQVTLSCSPISGHRSVSWYQQTPGQGLQFLFEYFSETQRNKGNFPGRFSGRQFSNSRSEMNVSTLELGDSALYLCASSRLGGGLSYEQYFGPGTRLTVT.

The V gene is TRBV18, the J gene TRBJ1-5; D possibly corresponds to TRBD1 (6 bases). Germline CDR1 is KGHSH and CDR2 is LQKENI. This CDR3 has 17 residues. V lost 0 bases to trimming and J lost 1 base, with 13 bases between them. The CDR3 spells CASSPPVWGGSNQPQHF. The CDR3 DNA is TGTGCCAGCTCACCACCGGTATGGGGGGGCAGCAATCAGCCCCAGCATTTT.

V usage is TRBV24-1 and J usage is TRBJ2-5, with 11 positions matching TRBD1. The CDR3 is 15 residues long. The germline V gene encodes CDR1 KGHDR and CDR2 SFDVKD. V lost 7 bases and J lost 5; bases outside the gene matches: 8. The CDR3 loop is CATRGGQGAWETQYF. The CDR3 bases are TGTGCCACCAGGGGAGGACAGGGGGCTTGGGAGACCCAGTACTTC.

This rearrangement joins TRBV19 to TRBJ1-5; possibly TRBD1 for D (5 bases). The CDR3 is 13 amino acids. Trimming removed 5 bases at V and 7 bases at J, with 12 bases between. Per germline, CDR1 LNHDA and CDR2 SQIVND (reference sequence). This chain's CDR3 is CASSVQDLQPQHF. The CDR3 bases are TGTGCCAGTAGTGTACAGGATTTACAGCCCCAGCATTTT.

The V gene is TRBV9, the J gene TRBJ1-2; 7 bases are a match to TRBD1. Germline V lookup: CDR1 SGDLS, CDR2 YYNGEE. The J segment lost 2 bases and the V segment lost 4 bases, leaving 11 bases of the junction unmatched. The CDR3 contains 16 residues. CDR3 DNA sequence: TGTGCCAGCAGCAATACTAGGGGACAGTTGAACTATGGCTACACCTTC. Residues: CASSNTRGQLNYGYTF.

This chain links TRBV21-1 with TRBJ1-6; the table gives TRBD1 as D, unverified against the DNA. TRBV21-1 is noted as a pseudogene. The CDR3 covers 15 residues. CDR3 protein: CASSKTPGADSPLHF. CDR3 in DNA: TGTGCCAGCAGCAAAACTCCAGGGGCGGATTCACCCCTCCACTTT.

Turning to this clone: This sample includes further DNA sequences coding for the same CDR3. The chain uses TRBV9 and TRBJ2-3, with TRBD2 matching over 7 bases. Trimming cost V 0 bases and J 2 bases; bases outside gene matches: 3. CDR1 is SGDLS, CDR2 YYNGEE, per germline. The CDR3 length is 15 residues. CDR3 coding DNA: TGTGCCAGCAGCGTAGGGCTAGCGGTCACAGATACGCAGTATTTT. This translates into CASSVGLAVTDTQYF.

The chain joins TRBV25-1 to TRBJ2-3, with 13 nucleotides matching TRBD2. The CDR3 contains 16 residues. CDR1 is MGHDK, CDR2 SYGVNS, per germline. The junction had 7 bases not matched to a gene; V was cut back by 4 bases and J by 6 bases. As DNA, the CDR3 is TGTGCCAGCAGTGGGGGACTAGCGGGGTTCGGGGATACGCAGTATTTT. Its translation: CASSGGLAGFGDTQYF.

In DNA form, the CDR3 reads TGTGCCAGCGGAGAGGGGACAGGGGTGGTCACTGAAGCTTTCTTT. Protein sequence: CASGEGTGVVTEAFF. The gene calls are TRBV11-2 and TRBJ1-1, with 10 nucleotides matching TRBD1. From germline, CDR1 is SGHAT and CDR2 FQNNGV. The V segment lost 8 bases and the J segment 4 bases; nucleotides outside the gene matches: 10. The CDR3 contains 15 residues.

The chain recombines TRBV11-2 with TRBJ1-2; 9 bases fit TRBD1. The germline V gene has CDR1 SGHAT and CDR2 FQNNGV. The CDR3 has 15 amino acids. J lost 7 bases, V lost 0 bases, and 6 bases had no gene match. Here the CDR3 reads CASSLDRTGATGYTF. As DNA, the CDR3 is TGTGCCAGCAGCTTAGATCGGACAGGGGCTACTGGCTACACCTTC.

This clone appeared a single time. V and J are TRBV6-5 and TRBJ2-6; D is ambiguous. Germline V gene lookup returns CDR1 MNHEY and CDR2 SVGAGI. The CDR3 totals 15 residues. The germline V and J ends were trimmed by 6 bases and 0 bases, with 9 bases remaining between them. The CDR3 DNA follows: TGTGCCAGCAGCCTAAAACCCTCTGGGGCCAACGTCCTGACTTTC. Its protein is CASSLKPSGANVLTF.

The chain is built from TRBV7-3 and TRBJ2-7, with 9 bases matching TRBD1. The CDR3 sequence is 15 residues long. Looked up from germline, CDR1 is SGHTA and CDR2 is FQGTGA. Trimming at V came to 1 base and at J to 6 bases, leaving 7 bases not matched to a gene. This chain's CDR3 is CASSLKGTGPFEQYF. The DNA of the CDR3 is TGTGCCAGCAGCTTAAAAGGGACAGGGCCCTTCGAGCAGTACTTC.

This chain uses TRBV6-6 with TRBJ2-1; TRBD2 is a possible D gene (6 bases). CDR3 length: 14 residues. V lost 2 bases to trimming and J lost 5 bases, with 10 bases between them. The germline V gene has CDR1 MNHNY and CDR2 SVGAGI (reference sequence). CDR3 protein: CASSYPGLNNEQFF. DNA for the CDR3: TGTGCCAGCAGTTACCCTGGACTAAACAATGAGCAGTTCTTC.

The gene calls are TRBV5-5 and TRBJ1-4; 7 nucleotides line up with TRBD1. CDR1 and CDR2 (germline): SGHKS, YYEKEE (reference sequence). Unmatched junction bases numbered 11, after V lost 4 bases and J lost 5 bases. The CDR3 is made up of 16 amino acids. The CDR3 bases are TGTGCCAGCAGCCTTCCCGGGACAGAGGTGAATGAAAAACTGTTTTTT. The encoded protein is CASSLPGTEVNEKLFF.

V usage is TRBV6-4 and J usage is TRBJ2-3; 12 bases match TRBD2. From germline, CDR1 is MRHNA and CDR2 SNTAGT. The CDR3 is 15 amino acids. V shed 5 bases and J 1 base; nucleotides not matched to a gene: 1. CDR3 loop: CASSRLAGGTDTQYF. The CDR3 DNA reads as TGTGCCAGCAGTAGACTAGCGGGAGGCACAGATACGCAGTATTTT.

Only a few counts were recorded for this clone. This chain uses TRBV7-9 with TRBJ2-3; D gene unclear. V lost 0 bases to trimming and J lost 3 bases, with 22 bases between them. This CDR3 is built from 19 residues. CDR1 is SEHNR, CDR2 FQNEAQ, per germline (reference sequence). CDR3 loop: CASSLAGWRGRLRTDTQYF. The CDR3 region has the DNA TGTGCCAGCAGCTTAGCTGGGTGGCGCGGAAGACTCCGAACAGATACGCAGTATTTT.

The rearrangement joins TRBV9 to TRBJ2-3; 7 bases are a match to TRBD2. Trimming cost V 0 bases and J 6 bases; bases outside gene matches: 28. Germline CDR1 SGDLS, CDR2 YYNGEE. The CDR3 is made up of 22 amino acids. CDR3 sequence reads: CASSVESWASGFPLPPGDTQYF. CDR3 DNA: TGTGCCAGCAGCGTAGAAAGTTGGGCTAGCGGTTTCCCGTTGCCCCCTGGGGATACGCAGTATTTT.